This record concerns one TCR beta chain sequence. Individual cDNA molecules carried attached unique molecular identifiers. TCRdb passed the 5' RACE reads through MiXCR, listing each CDR3 protein once. The data contain fewer than 50,000 distinct CDR3 sequences, roughly 7.3% of them singletons. This sample is drawn from a study of early T cells in non-severe SARS-CoV-2 infection. This CDR3 comprises 14 residues. Per germline, CDR1 KGHSH and CDR2 LQKENI. V was trimmed by 1 base and J by 2 bases, leaving 8 bases between them. This receptor was obtained from an adult who was a healthcare worker with PCR-confirmed SARS-CoV-2 infection or an uninfected control (not recorded which). V and J are TRBV18 and TRBJ1-2; no firm D call. Sequenced input: whole blood. CDR3 sequence: CASSPQRENYGYTF. The CDR3 bases are TGTGCCAGCTCACCACAACGGGAGAACTATGGCTACACCTTC.